Listed here is a single TCR beta chain. As yet, its antigen is unknown. The CDR3 sequence is 14 residues long. The germline V gene encodes CDR1 SGHDT and CDR2 YYEEEE. V was shortened by 1 base and J by 7 bases, with 11 bases between the two germline ends. These data are taken from a study of Ad26.COV2.S vaccination and SARS-CoV-2 variants. On the study more broadly: It was the COV1001 Ad26.COV2.S trial arm that included the donor. In the study, Ad26.COV2.S was injected intramuscularly once, or twice 56 days apart.

Noted treatment: approximately 18 received Ad26.COV2.S at low or high dose, single or two shots; 5 received placebo; per-sample allocation not given. At day 63 after the first vaccine or placebo injection, samples were drawn. It was Wuhan-strain SARS-CoV-2 spike that the Ad26 vaccine vector expressed. Study outcomes and limitations: Vaccinees displayed broader spike-specific TCR repertoires than placebo recipients.

Assay used: immunoSEQ multiplex PCR; TCRdb lists only in-frame clones, some missing. The sample holds roughly 390,000 clones, around nine tenths seen once. The V gene is TRBV5-6, the J gene TRBJ1-4, with D possibly TRBD1 on 6 matching bases. This TCR was recovered from a person aged 18-65 years who received the Ad26.COV2.S COVID-19 vaccine or a placebo. The input for sequencing was peripheral blood, taken in a trial of Ad26.COV2.S vaccine versus placebo. CDR3: CASSLRGAGEKLFF. In nucleotides, the CDR3 is TGTGCCAGCAGCTTGAGGGGGGCAGGTGAAAAACTGTTTTTT.